This T cell receptor (beta chain) was recorded in a study of regulatory T cells in long-lasting Graves disease (dated by TCRdb to the early 2020s). In terms of the full investigation: Persistent Graves' disease meant more than 5 years of antithyroid drug treatment with TSH receptor autoantibodies that stayed positive. This study used TCR sequencing and RNA sequencing of peripheral blood to compare persistent Graves' disease patients against newly diagnosed Graves' disease patients. The study took place in China and was registered as a clinical trial. A total of around 35 samples underwent TCR sequencing: around 13 from persistent and some 20 from newly diagnosed Graves' disease patients. On average, persistent Graves' disease patients in the clinical cohort had been on antithyroid drugs for around ten years.

Libraries were built with multiplex PCR. The data were produced on an Illumina HiSeq 4000. iRepertoire HTBI primers and Arm-PCR amplification of CDR3 regions were used to construct TCR beta libraries. Before sequencing, the PCR products went through gel purification. Per the original workflow: A total of fewer than 65 TRBV and some 15 TRBJ segments were identified across samples and were used for gene usage analysis of CDR3 amino acid clonotypes. COPE and FqMerger were used to merge the filtered high-quality paired reads into contigs. Contigs were aligned with BLAST to IMGT TRBV, TRBD and TRBJ reference genes, and CDR3 was defined per IMGT. Highly expanded clones were defined as clonotypes with a frequency above 0.1%. Shannon entropy was used to measure repertoire diversity, and the Gini coefficient was used to measure V-J evenness. A clonotype was considered public if more than one individual shared it. TCRdb handled the public reads itself, with Q25 trimming in fastp and clone calling in MiXCR, and kept productive beta chains. Each entry merges the rows of one CDR3 protein and shows their most common DNA and genes. The V and J calls and clone size are TCRdb's, not the authors'. The sample profile shows 310,000 or so distinct CDR3 sequences; about 20% of them were found once. The ten largest clones represent less than 30% of the sample.

Including cysteine and phenylalanine, the CDR3 has 16 amino acids. The DNA shown is the 48-base CDR3, in frame from base 1. Based on the germline V gene, the CDR1 and CDR2 sequences are SGHRS and YFSETQ. As regards this clonotype: This clone's antigen is unknown. An end of the junction does not agree with germline; a read error may underlie this.

The time point label, as the study defines it: persistent/refractory GD, antithyroid drugs over 5 years with positive TRAb. For both TCR sequencing and RNA sequencing, RNA was extracted from PBMCs in TRIzol. The diagnosis of Graves' disease was made according to American Thyroid Association guidelines. Patients for the study were recruited at an endocrinology department in Xi'an, China. From each patient, around 9 milliliters of peripheral blood was collected into an EDTA anticoagulant tube. Ficoll Paque Plus density gradient separation was used to isolate PBMCs, and no further T cell sorting was performed. RNA quality was checked with an Agilent 2100 Bioanalyzer and agarose gel, and concentration with a NanoDrop 2000. Study-level results and caveats: Preferential use of TRBV28, TRBJ1-2 and TRBJ2-5 was observed in persistent disease, whereas TRBV20-1 and TRBJ2-1 were favored in newly diagnosed disease. Because the primary lesion, thyroid tissue, could not be accessed, the study looked at peripheral blood alone. Compared with newly diagnosed patients, persistent Graves' disease patients had lower TCR Shannon entropy and fewer highly expanded clones, which suggests clonal expansion. The authors noted that the small sample size was a limitation that may lower accuracy. More public clonotypes were shared among persistent patients (under 3,000) than among newly diagnosed patients (roughly 1,000). Sequencing and analysis were restricted to the TCR beta chain.

This specimen consisted of peripheral blood mononuclear cells (PBMCs), obtained when the disease was refractory, from a patient treated with antithyroid drugs. The receptor's source is a female donor with Graves disease. The chain employs TRBV5-1 and TRBJ2-7, with TRBD1 tentatively as D gene (5 bases match). The DNA sequence follows: TGCGCCAGCAGGTTATCTAAGGGGCCCCCCCCCTACGAGCAGCACTTC. Its protein product is CASRLSKGPPPYEQHF.